These T cell receptor beta chains were read from a single sample in a study of blood T cell repertoires in COVID-19. Only in-frame clones appear in the TCRdb table, and some are missing; sequencing was by immunoSEQ multiplex PCR. The table has more than 80,000 clones, roughly four fifths seen once. Sequences were obtained from peripheral blood. The receptors stem from a woman between 65 and 79 years old with acute or convalescent COVID-19. Both conserved end residues are part of each CDR3. A D gene is named only where the DNA matches it firmly. Expanded clones get a size class; other rows say once, few or many, or leave the size out.

clone size: .
V gene: TRBV6-6
J gene: TRBJ1-1
D gene: .
CDR3 length: 14
CDR3 protein: CASSYFGEGTEAFF
CDR3 DNA: TGTGCCAGCAGTTACTTCGGGGAGGGCACTGAAGCTTTCTTT

clone size: .
V gene: TRBV28
J gene: TRBJ1-4
D gene: .
CDR3 length: 14
CDR3 protein: CASTPWGEQEKLFF
CDR3 DNA: TGTGCCAGCACCCCCTGGGGAGAACAAGAAAAACTGTTTTTT

clone size: few
V gene: TRBV6-6
J gene: TRBJ2-7
D gene: .
CDR3 length: 15
CDR3 protein: CASSYSTQGGYEQYF
CDR3 DNA: TGTGCCAGCAGTTACTCGACCCAGGGTGGTTACGAGCAGTACTTC

clone size: .
V gene: TRBV19
J gene: TRBJ2-7
D gene: TRBD1
CDR3 length: 12
CDR3 protein: CATRQGDYEQYF
CDR3 DNA: TGTGCGACCAGACAGGGGGACTACGAGCAGTACTTC

clone size: once
V gene: TRBV3-1/TRBV3-2
J gene: TRBJ1-1
D gene: .
CDR3 length: 16
CDR3 protein: CASSPASGGGYTEAFF
CDR3 DNA: TGTGCCAGCAGCCCCGCCTCCGGCGGGGGGTACACTGAAGCTTTCTTT

clone size: .
V gene: TRBV9
J gene: TRBJ2-1
D gene: .
CDR3 length: 15
CDR3 protein: CASSVVSGSYNEQFF
CDR3 DNA: TGTGCCAGCAGCGTAGTAAGCGGATCCTACAATGAGCAGTTCTTC

clone size: .
V gene: TRBV14
J gene: TRBJ1-2
D gene: TRBD1
CDR3 length: 13
CDR3 protein: CASSPGQVFRYTF
CDR3 DNA: TGTGCCAGCAGCCCGGGACAGGTTTTCCGCTACACCTTC

clone size: .
V gene: TRBV7-9
J gene: TRBJ1-3
D gene: .
CDR3 length: 13
CDR3 protein: CASSLGLGNTIYF
CDR3 DNA: TGTGCCAGCAGCTTAGGACTTGGAAACACCATATATTTT

clone size: .
V gene: TRBV11-3
J gene: TRBJ2-7
D gene: .
CDR3 length: 14
CDR3 protein: CASSFSGTVYEQYF
CDR3 DNA: TGTGCCAGCAGCTTTAGCGGGACAGTTTACGAGCAGTACTTC

clone size: medium-sized
V gene: TRBV7-8
J gene: TRBJ1-3
D gene: .
CDR3 length: 13
CDR3 protein: CASSPNLGNTIYF
CDR3 DNA: TGTGCCAGCAGCCCTAACTTAGGAAACACCATATATTTT

clone size: .
V gene: TRBV6-5
J gene: TRBJ1-4
D gene: TRBD1
CDR3 length: 14
CDR3 protein: CASLPGQGYEKLFF
CDR3 DNA: TGTGCCAGCCTACCGGGACAGGGATATGAAAAACTGTTTTTT

clone size: .
V gene: TRBV24-1
J gene: TRBJ1-1
D gene: .
CDR3 length: 13
CDR3 protein: CATSDLGARGAFF
CDR3 DNA: TGTGCCACCAGTGACCTGGGGGCGAGAGGGGCTTTCTTT

clone size: few
V gene: TRBV29-1
J gene: TRBJ2-7
D gene: .
CDR3 length: 14
CDR3 protein: CSVEIRRGGYEQYF
CDR3 DNA: TGCAGCGTTGAAATACGCCGAGGCGGGTACGAGCAGTACTTC

clone size: .
V gene: TRBV29-1
J gene: TRBJ1-4
D gene: TRBD1
CDR3 length: 13
CDR3 protein: CSVETGVEEKLFF
CDR3 DNA: TGCAGCGTTGAAACAGGGGTGGAAGAAAAACTGTTTTTT

clone size: .
V gene: TRBV3-1/TRBV3-2
J gene: TRBJ2-1
D gene: TRBD2
CDR3 length: 21
CDR3 protein: CASSKRGSGGLAGTTYNEQFF
CDR3 DNA: TGTGCCAGCAGCAAAAGAGGGTCCGGGGGACTAGCGGGGACTACCTACAATGAGCAGTTCTTC

clone size: .
V gene: TRBV7-9
J gene: TRBJ2-7
D gene: TRBD2
CDR3 length: 13
CDR3 protein: CASGASGGSEQYF
CDR3 DNA: TGTGCCAGCGGGGCTAGCGGGGGTAGCGAGCAGTACTTC

clone size: .
V gene: TRBV5-8
J gene: TRBJ1-2
D gene: TRBD1
CDR3 length: 16
CDR3 protein: CASSLQGAQSDYGYTF
CDR3 DNA: TGTGCCAGCAGCTTACAGGGGGCGCAGAGTGACTATGGCTACACCTTC

clone size: .
V gene: TRBV9
J gene: TRBJ1-1
D gene: .
CDR3 length: 14
CDR3 protein: CASSVTVMNTEAFF
CDR3 DNA: TGTGCCAGCAGCGTAACAGTTATGAACACTGAAGCTTTCTTT

clone size: .
V gene: TRBV2
J gene: TRBJ1-2
D gene: .
CDR3 length: 13
CDR3 protein: CASFETGIWGYTF
CDR3 DNA: TGTGCCAGCTTTGAGACAGGCATATGGGGCTACACCTTC

clone size: .
V gene: TRBV30
J gene: TRBJ1-1
D gene: .
CDR3 length: 13
CDR3 protein: CAWSRWEGTEAFF
CDR3 DNA: TGTGCCTGGAGTCGGTGGGAGGGTACTGAAGCTTTCTTT

clone size: .
V gene: TRBV1
J gene: TRBJ1-1
D gene: .
CDR3 length: 17
CDR3 protein: CTSSQGLIWGDPTEAFF
CDR3 DNA: TGCACCAGCAGCCAAGGATTAATATGGGGAGATCCCACTGAAGCTTTCTTT

clone size: .
V gene: TRBV2
J gene: TRBJ2-1
D gene: TRBD1
CDR3 length: 16
CDR3 protein: CASSEVRGLGYNEQFF
CDR3 DNA: TGTGCCAGCAGTGAAGTCAGGGGGCTGGGATACAATGAGCAGTTCTTC

clone size: .
V gene: TRBV6-1
J gene: TRBJ1-2
D gene: .
CDR3 length: 12
CDR3 protein: CASSEGQDGYTF
CDR3 DNA: TGTGCCAGCAGTGAAGGGCAGGATGGCTACACCTTC

clone size: few
V gene: TRBV7-9
J gene: TRBJ2-7
D gene: .
CDR3 length: 13
CDR3 protein: CASSPPPSYEQYF
CDR3 DNA: TGTGCCAGCAGCCCCCCCCCTTCCTACGAGCAGTACTTC

clone size: .
V gene: TRBV6-5
J gene: TRBJ1-2
D gene: TRBD1
CDR3 length: 14
CDR3 protein: CASSYSSDRGGYTF
CDR3 DNA: TGTGCCAGCAGTTACTCTTCCGACAGGGGTGGCTACACCTTC